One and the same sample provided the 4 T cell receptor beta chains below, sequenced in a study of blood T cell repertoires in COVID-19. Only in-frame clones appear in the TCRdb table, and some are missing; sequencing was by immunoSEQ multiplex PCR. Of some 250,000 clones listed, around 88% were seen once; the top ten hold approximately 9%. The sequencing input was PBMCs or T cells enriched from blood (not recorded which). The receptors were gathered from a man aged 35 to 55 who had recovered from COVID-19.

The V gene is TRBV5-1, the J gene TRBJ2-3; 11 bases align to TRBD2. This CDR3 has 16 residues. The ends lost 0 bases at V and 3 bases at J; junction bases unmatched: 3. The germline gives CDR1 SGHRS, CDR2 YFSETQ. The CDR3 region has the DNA TGCGCCAGCAGCTTGGAACTAGCGGGAGAGACAGATACGCAGTATTTT. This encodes CASSLELAGETDTQYF.

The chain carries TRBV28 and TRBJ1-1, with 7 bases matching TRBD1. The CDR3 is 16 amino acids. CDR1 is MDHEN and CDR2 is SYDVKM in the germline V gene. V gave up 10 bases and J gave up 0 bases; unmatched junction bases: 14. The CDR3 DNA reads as TGTGCCATCGACAGGGCCGGTTCGAAAATGAACACTGAAGCTTTCTTT. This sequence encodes CAIDRAGSKMNTEAFF.

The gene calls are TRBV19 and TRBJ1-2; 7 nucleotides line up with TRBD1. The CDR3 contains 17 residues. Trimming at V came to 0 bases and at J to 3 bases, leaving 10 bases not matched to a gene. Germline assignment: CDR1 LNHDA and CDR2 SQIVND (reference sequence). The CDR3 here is CASSIDKQGNWDYGYTF. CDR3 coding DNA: TGTGCCAGTAGTATAGATAAACAGGGGAATTGGGACTATGGCTACACCTTC.

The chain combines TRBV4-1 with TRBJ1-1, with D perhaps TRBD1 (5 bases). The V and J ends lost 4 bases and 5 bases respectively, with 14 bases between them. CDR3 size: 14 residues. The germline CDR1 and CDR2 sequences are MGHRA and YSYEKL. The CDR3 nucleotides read TGCGCCAGCAGCCGGGGACTTTCTGGGACTGAAGCTTTCTTT. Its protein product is CASSRGLSGTEAFF.